A single sample gave rise to the 14 T cell receptor beta chains below, sequenced in a study of T-cell memory formation after mild COVID-19. TCRdb re-derived calls from the 5' RACE reads in MiXCR, one entry per CDR3 protein. The sample holds 450,000 or so distinct CDR3 sequences; around 25% are singletons and the top ten take around 12%. Input material: PBMCs or a T cell subset sorted from them (not recorded which). Receptor source: an adult woman who had mild COVID-19 (a few samples of this study predate the infection). Cell type and time point are not known.

This clonotype was detected only a few times. In DNA form, the CDR3 reads TGTGCCAGCAGCTCGGATCAGCAGTTCTTC. This gives the protein CASSSDQQFF. The rearrangement links TRBV7-9 to TRBJ2-1; D uncertain. The CDR3 totals 10 residues. Trimming shortened V by 4 bases and J by 11 bases, and 6 bases separated the two germline ends. The germline CDR1 and CDR2 sequences are SEHNR and FQNEAQ (reference sequence).

This clonotype was seen once. The chain couples TRBV28 to TRBJ2-7; TRBD1 aligns across 7 bases. From germline, CDR1 is MDHEN and CDR2 SYDVKM. J lost 2 bases, V lost 4 bases, and 14 bases had no gene match. The CDR3 sequence is 17 residues long. The CDR3 bases are TGTGCCAGCAGTTCACATGGGACAGACCCATTGCCCTACGAGCAGTACTTC. It yields the protein CASSSHGTDPLPYEQYF.

The CDR3 is CAISPTSGRINVETQYF. CDR3 bases: TGTGCCATCAGTCCAACCAGCGGGAGGATAAACGTGGAGACCCAGTACTTC. The chain couples TRBV10-3 to TRBJ2-5, with 9 positions matching TRBD2. The V segment lost 5 bases and the J segment 5 bases; nucleotides outside the gene matches: 15. This CDR3 has 17 amino acids. Germline CDR1 ENHRY, CDR2 SYGVKD.

The chain uses TRBV7-6 and TRBJ2-5; 7 nucleotides line up with TRBD2. Per the germline V gene, CDR1 is SGHVS and CDR2 is FNYEAQ. The CDR3 is made up of 17 amino acids. The ends lost 4 bases at V and 4 bases at J; junction bases unmatched: 15. CDR3 nucleotide sequence: TGTGCCAGCAGCTCGCCACTGGGAGGGGCGAGGGGAGAGACCCAGTACTTC. This encodes CASSSPLGGARGETQYF. Drawing the rest from reference TRBV7-6 and TRBJ2-5, the complete variable domain is GAGVSQSPRYKVTKRGQDVALRCDPISGHVSLYWYRQALGQGPEFLTYFNYEAQQDKSGLPNDRFSAERPEGSISTLTIQRTEQRDSAMYRCASSSPLGGARGETQYFGPGTRLLVL.

The chain is built from TRBV15 and TRBJ2-1; D gene ambiguous. The V gene lost 0 bases and the J gene lost 4 bases, with 10 bases spanning the gap. Looked up from germline, CDR1 is LNHNV and CDR2 is YYDKDF (reference sequence). This CDR3 has 15 residues. The CDR3 loop is CATSRDRWGYNEQFF. DNA of the CDR3: TGTGCCACCAGCAGAGATCGGTGGGGTTACAATGAGCAGTTCTTC.

This chain connects TRBV3-1 to TRBJ2-3, with D maybe TRBD1 (5 bases). Germline CDR1 is LGHDT and CDR2 is YNNKEL (reference sequence). This CDR3 has 15 amino acids. The V end lost 0 bases, the J end lost 5 bases, and 12 bases lay between the germline ends. The CDR3 spells CASSQDPQGGDTQYF. The CDR3 DNA is TGTGCCAGCAGCCAAGATCCGCAGGGTGGAGATACGCAGTATTTT.

This clonotype was detected a few times. The chain combines TRBV13 with TRBJ2-3; 9 bases are a match to TRBD2. J lost 11 bases, V lost 6 bases, and 9 bases had no gene match. Germline loops: CDR1 PRHDT, CDR2 FYEKMQ (reference sequence). This CDR3 has 13 amino acids. The CDR3 region is CASRRGGSGMQYF. As DNA, the CDR3 is TGTGCCAGCAGGCGGGGGGGTAGCGGGATGCAGTATTTT.

The chain links TRBV6-6 to TRBJ1-1; tentative D call: TRBD1 (6 bases). CDR3 length equals 13 residues. Trimming took off 2 bases at V and 11 bases at J, with 15 bases between the two ends. Looked up from germline, CDR1 is MNHNY and CDR2 is SVGAGI (reference sequence). CDR3 DNA sequence: TGTGCCAGCAGTTACATCCGGGCAGGGGAGGCTTTCTTT. The encoded protein is CASSYIRAGEAFF.

This clonotype has only a few counts. The genes are TRBV12-3 or TRBV12-4 and TRBJ2-1, with TRBD2 identical over 13 bases. This CDR3 is 17 amino acids long. Trimming took 5 bases from V and 4 from J; bases not matched to a gene: 8. CDR3 DNA sequence: TGTGCCAGCAGTCTCCGGGGACTAGCGGGGCAATACAATGAGCAGTTCTTC. Residues: CASSLRGLAGQYNEQFF.

This clonotype came up once. J is TRBJ2-7 and V is TRBV6-2 or TRBV6-3; D is unresolved. The V gene's germline CDR1 is MNHEY and CDR2 SVGEGT. The V end lost 2 bases, the J end lost 0 bases, and 14 bases lay between the germline ends. CDR3 length: 16 residues. The CDR3 protein is CASSYDAEPGSYEQYF. The CDR3 nucleotides are TGTGCCAGCAGTTACGATGCAGAACCCGGCTCCTACGAGCAGTACTTC.

This chain links TRBV7-6 with TRBJ2-5, with 8 bases fitting TRBD2. V gave up 5 bases and J gave up 8 bases; unmatched junction bases: 13. CDR1 is SGHVS and CDR2 is FNYEAQ in the germline V gene. CDR3 size: 15 residues. CDR3 DNA sequence: TGTGCCAGCAGCCTCGGACTAGCCCACCGAGGTACCCAGTACTTC. It translates to CASSLGLAHRGTQYF.

Ten or more counts support this clonotype. The chain uses TRBV29-1 and TRBJ2-1; 8 bases line up with TRBD2. CDR3 length equals 15 residues. Germline-derived CDR1 and CDR2 are SQVTM and ANQGSEA. After removal of 8 bases from V and 9 bases from J, the junction contained 18 bases not matched to a gene. CDR3 sequence reads: CSLRLIAGRMSEQFF. In DNA, the CDR3 is TGCAGCCTCAGGCTTATAGCGGGGAGAATGAGTGAGCAGTTCTTC.

J is TRBJ1-1 and V is TRBV7-8, with 10 bases aligning to TRBD1. This CDR3 spans 13 amino acids. V lost 3 bases, J lost 6 bases, and 1 base stayed unmatched. Germline V gene data show CDR1 as SGHVS and CDR2 as FQNEAQ. CDR3 DNA sequence: TGTGCCAGCAGCTTGGACAGGGGGTCTGAAGCTTTCTTT. It encodes CASSLDRGSEAFF. Together with reference TRBV7-8 and TRBJ1-1, the CDR3 gives the full variable domain: GAGVSQSPRYKVAKRGQDVALRCDPISGHVSLFWYQQALGQGPEFLTYFQNEAQLDKSGLPSDRFFAERPEGSVSTLKIQRTQQEDSAVYLCASSLDRGSEAFFGQGTRLTVV.

In its sample, this clonotype was seen a few times. The chain joins TRBV6-2 or TRBV6-3 to TRBJ1-6; D gene uncertain. The CDR3 extends over 16 amino acids. CDR1 is MNHEY, CDR2 SVGEGT, per germline. Trimming pared 0 bases from V and 4 bases from J, leaving 10 bases between. The CDR3 nucleotides are TGTGCCAGCAGTTACTCGACGAGTATTTATAATTCACCCCTCCACTTT. It specifies CASSYSTSIYNSPLHF.